This T cell receptor (beta chain) was sequenced during a study of shared clonotypes between healthy human individuals (dated by TCRdb to the early 2020s). Broadly, across the study: The cohort comprised two women and a few men aged 18 to 49 years. Per donor, three plates each were used for CD4 naive and CD4 memory, two for CD8 naive, and one for CD8 memory. The study deeply sequenced blood TCR repertoires of several healthy adults to estimate repertoire size and the extent of clonotype sharing between individuals. Different laboratories and diverse techniques were used to prepare libraries and sequence TCR repertoires, to increase sequencing depth and limit assay-specific biases. Between about 0.9 and 8.9 billion PBMCs per donor were obtained by leukapheresis.

The donors were healthy, HIV-negative adults with no recently reported acute infections or vaccinations. All donors were Caucasian adults living in Nashville, Tennessee, USA. Magnetic negative selection was used to enrich CD4+ T cells, after which naive cells were positively selected on CD45RA and the negative fraction became the memory subset. Blood was obtained by leukapheresis, after which PBMCs were separated by Ficoll-Histopaque density gradient centrifugation and cryopreserved in liquid nitrogen vapor phase. Analytical flow cytometry was used to check the purity and quantity of every magnetically sorted T cell population. Genomic DNA was isolated from every sorted fraction and measured by UV absorbance on a Nanodrop 2000c. Study-wide conclusions, independent of this receptor: Larger estimated clonotype richness was generally found for naive subsets than for memory subsets. Clonotypes shared by all four sorted-subset donors showed higher generation probabilities than non-shared clonotypes. Only blood was sampled, and tissue TCR repertoires likely differ from those in blood. When several donors were compared, the shared fraction of clonotypes was around 5.1% for naive CD4, less than 4% for naive CD8, more than 2% for memory CD4, and less than 0.5% for memory CD8. Pairwise subsampling indicated that sequencing depth was expected to affect the degree of clonotype sharing among donors. Incomplete sequencing was indicated by rarefaction of sorted-subset datasets, despite the large sequencing depth. The genetic and exposure-history diversity represented was limited by the small number of donors.

In the case of this clone: There is no known antigen for this receptor. There are no base qualities to consult, and no much larger clone falls within one base.

Using the deep immunoSEQ assay, multiplex PCR amplified TCR CDR3 regions from genomic DNA. Extracted genomic DNA from each cell subset was distributed evenly across all wells of several immunoSEQ 96-well plates, and each plate was treated as a replicate. For sorted subsets, each replicate PCR was loaded with roughly 200 ng genomic DNA, equivalent to approximately 33,000 T cell genomes. Purified libraries were measured with a Qubit 3.0 fluorometer, size-checked on a Bioanalyzer 2100, and measured again with the KAPA Library Quantification kit. Every immunoSEQ 96-well plate was sequenced on a separate single-read 150-cycle Illumina NextSeq 550 flow cell. From the authors' description of their analysis: Because the immunoSEQ output included only junctional sequences and no quality scores, the filtering could not be the same as the filtering used for full-length reads. To assign V/J genes and CDR3, sequences were annotated using PyIR, a Python wrapper for IgBLAST v1.9, with IMGT germline references. Reads were filtered out if the reads had weak V/J assignments (E-value above 1e-6), no CDR3, stop codons, out-of-frame junctions, or ambiguous translated residues. V3J clonotypes were defined as sequences sharing the same inferred V gene, J gene, and CDR3 amino acid sequence. The percentage overlap between two repertoires was calculated by dividing the number of shared unique clonotypes by the size of the smaller repertoire. Richness of each repertoire was evaluated using RTK rarefaction, the Chao1 estimator, and Recon v2.1 estimates of unobserved clonotypes. Generation probabilities were computed with OLGA for all TCRbeta clonotypes obtained by the gDNA method from four donors. The table comes from immuneACCESS by way of TCRdb, which keeps in-frame sequences with V and J called. Part of the clones is missing from these tables; in studies checked, under half for an unresolved V gene and the rest for unknown reasons. V and J calls and clone size follow that table, whereas D and trimming were derived from the DNA. This sample holds 2.3 million or so clones; approximately 95% were observed only once. Of the sample, under 0.45% is held by the ten largest clones.

V is pared back by 3 bases and J by 7 bases, with 12 bases lying between the germline termini. The germline V gene yields SGHTA for CDR1 and FQGNSA for CDR2. Including cysteine and phenylalanine, the CDR3 has 13 amino acids. CDR3 DNA only is kept here, 39 bases in frame from base 1. Sequenced input: naive CD4+ T cells from PBMCs. Explained via the paper, the cell subset or site label denotes: CD45RA+ positively selected. This TCR was recovered from a man younger than 35 in good health. Some clones in this sample may be carry-over from other donors' samples. The V and J segments used are TRBV7-2 and TRBJ1-1, with the D gene call left open. The DNA sequence is TGTGCCAGCAGCTTGACCCGGGAACGTGAAGCTTTCTTT. This translates into CASSLTREREAFF.